This TCR beta chain was sequenced in a study of T-cell memory formation after mild COVID-19. About the study: Largely donor-specific TCR clusters were found.

General observations from the study: CD4/CD8 balance characterized clones contracting day 15 to 85, and CD4+ skew characterized later expanders.

MiXCR was run by TCRdb on the 5' RACE reads, yielding one entry per CDR3 protein. The sample lists a few hundred thousand distinct CDR3 sequences, approximately 18% occurring once. Note on this clonotype: Its target is not known.

Per germline, CDR1 SGHTA and CDR2 FQGNSA. The V gene lost 1 base and the J gene lost 3 bases, with 7 bases spanning the gap. The CDR3 is 13 amino acids. The chain recombines TRBV7-2 with TRBJ2-7; no clear D. The sequence was collected from a man in his late teens or twenties who had mild COVID-19 (a few samples of this study predate the infection). Cell type and time point are not known. The sequencing input was PBMCs or a T cell subset sorted from them (not recorded which). CDR3 DNA sequence: TGTGCCAGCAGCTTAGAGTTATTCTACGAGCAGTACTTC. Protein product: CASSLELFYEQYF.